This T cell receptor (beta chain) originates from a study of cytomegalovirus exposure and HLA in healthy donors. Study outcomes and limitations: Common viral pathogens seemed, in a later analysis, to connect with several of the most significant clusters. A missense variant in DCLRE1C was later tied to TCR beta V- and J-gene trimming. Certain indistinguishable V segments, among them TRBV6-2 and TRBV6-3, were excluded. A previous analysis found most TCR beta V segments productive roughly 87% or roughly 30% of the time.

About this clone: Antigen unknown.

Both 60 Vbeta primers and 13 Jbeta primers went into the PCR. TCRdb keeps only in-frame clones here, not all; method: immunoSEQ multiplex PCR. The table for this sample gives 60,000 to 80,000 clones. Trimming cost V 1 base and J 6 bases, with 7 bases left between them. The CDR3 totals 13 residues. Germline V gene lookup returns CDR1 MNHEY and CDR2 SMNVEV (reference sequence). The rearrangement uses TRBV27 and TRBJ2-1; D is possibly TRBD1 (5 bases). The TCR comes from a boy aged 5-17 years in good health and CMV-seronegative. Sequenced material: PBMCs. The CDR3 here is CASSLWQGNEQFF. The CDR3 DNA reads TGTGCCAGCAGTTTATGGCAGGGCAATGAGCAGTTCTTC.